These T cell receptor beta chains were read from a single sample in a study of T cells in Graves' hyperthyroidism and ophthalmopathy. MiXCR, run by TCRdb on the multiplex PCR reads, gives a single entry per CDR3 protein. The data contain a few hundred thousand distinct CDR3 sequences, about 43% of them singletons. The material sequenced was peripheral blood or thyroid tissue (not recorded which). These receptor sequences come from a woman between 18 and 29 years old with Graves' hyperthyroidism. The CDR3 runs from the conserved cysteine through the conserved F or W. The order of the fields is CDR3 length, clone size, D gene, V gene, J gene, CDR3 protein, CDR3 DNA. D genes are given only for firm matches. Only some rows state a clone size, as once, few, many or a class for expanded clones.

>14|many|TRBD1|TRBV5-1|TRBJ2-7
CASSFGQGGYEQYF
TGCGCCAGCAGCTTCGGACAGGGGGGTTACGAGCAGTACTTC
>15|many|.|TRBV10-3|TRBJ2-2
CAILRTGMRTGELFF
TGTGCCATCCTACGTACAGGGATGAGGACCGGGGAGCTGTTTTTT
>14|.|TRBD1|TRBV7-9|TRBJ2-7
CASSSRTGALEQYF
TGTGCCAGCAGTTCTAGGACAGGGGCCCTCGAGCAGTACTTC
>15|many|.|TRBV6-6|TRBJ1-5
CASSYTSNPNQPQHF
TGTGCCAGCAGTTACACGAGCAACCCCAATCAGCCCCAGCATTTT
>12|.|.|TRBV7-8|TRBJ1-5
CASSQDLGPQHF
TGTGCCAGCAGCCAAGATCTAGGGCCCCAGCATTTT
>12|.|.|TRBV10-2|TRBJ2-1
CASMTSYNEQFF
TGCGCCAGCATGACGTCCTACAATGAGCAGTTCTTC
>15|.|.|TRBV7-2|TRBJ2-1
CASSPAGTAYNEQFF
TGTGCCAGCAGCCCAGCCGGGACGGCTTACAATGAGCAGTTCTTC
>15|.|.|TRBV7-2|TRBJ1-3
CASSVWTDSGNTIYF
TGTGCCAGCAGCGTTTGGACGGACTCTGGAAACACCATATATTTT
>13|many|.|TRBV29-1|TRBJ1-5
CSVARSSNQPQHF
TGCAGCGTAGCAAGAAGTAGCAATCAGCCCCAGCATTTT
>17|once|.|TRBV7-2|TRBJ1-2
CASSLVGGQQTNYGYTF
TGTGCCAGCAGCTTAGTAGGAGGACAGCAAACTAACTATGGCTACACCTTC
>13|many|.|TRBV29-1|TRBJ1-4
CSVEDSKGEKLFF
TGCAGCGTGGAGGACTCTAAGGGGGAAAAACTGTTTTTT
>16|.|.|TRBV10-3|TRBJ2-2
CASTQGGFSNTGELSF
TGTGCCAGCACCCAAGGGGGGTTTTCGAACACCGGGGAGCTGTCTTTT
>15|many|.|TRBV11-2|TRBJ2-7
CASSLVSESSYEQYF
TGTGCCAGCAGCTTAGTATCAGAAAGCTCCTACGAGCAGTACTTC
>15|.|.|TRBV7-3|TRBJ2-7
CASSDVDLSSYEQYF
TGTGCCAGCAGTGACGTGGATTTGAGCTCCTACGAGCAGTACTTC
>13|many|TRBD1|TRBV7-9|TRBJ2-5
CASSSKQGETQYF
TGTGCCAGCAGCTCGAAACAGGGGGAGACCCAGTACTTC
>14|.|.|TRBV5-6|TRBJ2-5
CASSLASDRETQYF
TGTGCCAGCAGCTTGGCGTCCGACAGGGAGACCCAGTACTTC
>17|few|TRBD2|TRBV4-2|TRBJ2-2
CASSQDSVAGGVGELFF
TGTGCCAGCAGCCAAGATTCGGTAGCGGGAGGAGTCGGGGAGCTGTTTTTT
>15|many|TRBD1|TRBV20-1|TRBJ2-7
CSANNRQGASYEQYF
TGCAGTGCTAACAACCGACAGGGGGCCTCCTACGAGCAGTACTTC
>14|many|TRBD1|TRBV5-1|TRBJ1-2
CASSMTGQNYGYTF
TGCGCCAGCAGCATGACAGGGCAGAACTATGGCTACACCTTC
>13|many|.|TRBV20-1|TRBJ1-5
CSARKGNNQPQHF
TGCAGTGCTAGAAAGGGGAACAATCAGCCCCAGCATTTT
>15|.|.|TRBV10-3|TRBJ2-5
CAISGEGRGQETQYF
TGTGCCATCAGTGGAGAGGGAAGGGGGCAAGAGACCCAGTACTTC
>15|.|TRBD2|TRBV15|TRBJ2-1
CATQRGTSGYNEQFF
TGTGCCACCCAGCGGGGGACTAGCGGCTACAATGAGCAGTTCTTC
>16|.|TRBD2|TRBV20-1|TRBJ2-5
CSARGGRSLAGGTQYF
TGCAGTGCTAGAGGAGGGCGAAGCCTGGCGGGAGGGACCCAGTACTTC
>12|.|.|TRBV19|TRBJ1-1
CASSILQGKAFF
TGTGCCAGTAGTATTCTTCAGGGTAAAGCTTTCTTT
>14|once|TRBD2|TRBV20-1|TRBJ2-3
CSASGRGWEDTQYF
TGCAGTGCTAGCGGGAGGGGATGGGAAGATACGCAGTATTTT
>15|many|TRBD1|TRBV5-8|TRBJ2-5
CASTLQGAGWETQYF
TGTGCCAGCACCCTTCAGGGGGCGGGATGGGAGACCCAGTACTTC
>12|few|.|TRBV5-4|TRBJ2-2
CASSSGKGELFF
TGTGCCAGCAGCTCAGGGAAAGGGGAGCTGTTTTTT
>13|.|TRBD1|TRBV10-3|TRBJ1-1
CAWLGQLNTEAFF
TGTGCCTGGTTGGGACAGTTGAACACTGAAGCTTTCTTT
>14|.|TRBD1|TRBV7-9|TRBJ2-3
CAISAGTATDTQYF
TGTGCCATCTCAGCCGGGACAGCAACAGATACGCAGTATTTT
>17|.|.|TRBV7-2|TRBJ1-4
CASSLQIGNSYNEKLFF
TGTGCCAGCAGCTTACAGATAGGGAACTCCTACAATGAAAAACTGTTTTTT
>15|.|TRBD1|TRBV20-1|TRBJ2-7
CSALNRGYQHGEQYF
TGCAGTGCCTTAAACAGGGGTTATCAACACGGCGAGCAGTACTTC